One and the same sample provided the 20 T cell receptor beta chains below, sequenced in a study of beta chain features in type 1 diabetes. The whole isolated RNA underwent reverse transcription, so sequencing captured expressed TCRB transcripts. Only in-frame clones appear in the TCRdb table, and some are missing; sequencing was by immunoSEQ multiplex PCR. The sample gives fewer than 550,000 clones, about an eighth of which show up once; 0.045% to 0.06% is in the top ten. Source material: naive CD4+ T cells from blood. These receptors were taken from a woman aged 18-35 years in good health.

V gene TRBV18 combines with J gene TRBJ2-3; no clear D. The germline gives CDR1 KGHSH, CDR2 LQKENI. This CDR3 has 13 residues. The germline V and J ends were trimmed by 8 bases and 2 bases, with 11 bases remaining between them. CDR3 coding DNA: TGTGCCAGCGGTAGACTCGTCACAGATACGCAGTATTTT. This gives the protein CASGRLVTDTQYF.

The chain carries TRBV25-1 and TRBJ2-7; D may correspond to TRBD1 or TRBD2 (5 bases each). In germline, CDR1 is MGHDK, CDR2 SYGVNS. The CDR3 is 15 amino acids. Trimming cost V 6 bases and J 7 bases, with 22 bases left between them. This CDR3 is CASSDRDRLSGEQYV. DNA for the CDR3: TGTGCCAGCAGCGACCGGGACCGCCTCTCAGGGGAGCAGTACGTC.

The table lists this clone with a few counts. J is TRBJ2-7 and V is TRBV6-5; 11 bases align to TRBD1. The ends lost 6 bases at V and 4 bases at J; junction bases unmatched: 8. Germline values: CDR1 MNHEY, CDR2 SVGAGI. The CDR3 consists of 15 residues. Here the CDR3 reads CASSSGTGGPYEQYF. The CDR3 bases are TGTGCCAGCAGCTCCGGGACAGGGGGACCTTACGAGCAGTACTTC.

In its sample, this clone was seen a few times. The chain employs TRBV9 and TRBJ2-3, with D hard to call. Looked up from germline, CDR1 is SGDLS and CDR2 is YYNGEE. The CDR3 runs 14 residues. V was trimmed by 0 bases and J by 5 bases, leaving 10 bases between them. The DNA for the CDR3 is TGTGCCAGCAGCGTAGCAAACTCTGGAGATACGCAGTATTTT. This translates into CASSVANSGDTQYF.

On this clone: This likely reflects a read error, since a far larger clone is one base away. Other nucleotide sequences from this sample produce the same CDR3. The CDR3 DNA sequence: TGTGCCAGCAGCTTCACCGATACGCAGTATTTT. It translates to CASSFTDTQYF. The chain combines TRBV7-6 with TRBJ2-3; no definite D call. The CDR3 contains 11 residues. V lost 3 bases, J lost 6 bases, and 4 bases lay in between. Looked up from germline, CDR1 is SGHVS and CDR2 is FNYEAQ.

CDR3 loop: CASSPSISTDTQYF. The CDR3 DNA reads TGTGCCAGCAGTCCCTCTATTAGCACAGATACGCAGTATTTT. V gene TRBV28 combines with J gene TRBJ2-3; unclear D gene. This CDR3 comprises 14 residues. Germline CDR1 is MDHEN and CDR2 is SYDVKM. V was trimmed by 5 bases and J by 0 bases, leaving 9 bases between them.

This clone was seen only a few times. V and J are TRBV18 and TRBJ2-1; no clear D gene. Germline values: CDR1 KGHSH, CDR2 LQKENI. V gave up 0 bases and J gave up 7 bases, with 16 bases separating them. The CDR3 length is 16 residues. The CDR3 sequence is CASSPPRLVIQNEQFF. Here the CDR3 DNA reads TGTGCCAGCTCACCACCGCGGCTAGTCATTCAAAATGAGCAGTTCTTC.

This clone was observed a handful of times. An end of the junction does not agree with germline; a read error may underlie this. J is TRBJ2-4 and V is TRBV7-7, with a weak D call TRBD2 (6 bases). The CDR3 consists of 19 residues. CDR1 and CDR2 from the germline V gene are SSHAT and FNYEAQ (reference sequence). In nucleotides, the CDR3 is TGTGCTAGCAGCCTTTTAGCGGACTGGTCGGTCGTGGCCAAAAACATTCAGTACTTC. Its translation is CASSLLADWSVVAKNIQYF.

Only a few counts were recorded for this clone. The rearrangement joins TRBV30 to TRBJ1-2; D is possibly TRBD1 (5 bases). The germline V and J ends were trimmed by 5 bases and 4 bases, with 17 bases remaining between them. The CDR3 sequence is 14 residues long. The germline gives CDR1 GTSNPN, CDR2 SVGIG (reference sequence). CDR3 sequence reads: CAWGSPRGGYGYTF. The CDR3 bases are TGTGCCTGGGGTTCCCCCCGGGGGGGCTATGGCTACACCTTC.

This sequence joins TRBV7-3 and TRBJ2-1; the match to TRBD2 covers 12 bases. Germline CDR1 is SGHTA and CDR2 is FQGTGA. CDR3 length equals 17 residues. The junction had 10 bases not matched to a gene; V was cut back by 4 bases and J by 6 bases. The CDR3 bases are TGTGCCAGCAGCTCAACCCCCCTAGCGGGAGGGATCAATGAGCAGTTCTTC. This codes for CASSSTPLAGGINEQFF. Full variable domain (missing parts from reference TRBV7-3 and TRBJ2-1): GAGVSQTPSNKVTEKGKYVELRCDPISGHTALYWYRQSLGQGPEFLIYFQGTGAADDSGLPNDRFFAVRPEGSVSTLKIQRTERGDSAVYLCASSSTPLAGGINEQFFGPGTRLTVL.

The genes are TRBV19 and TRBJ1-5, with a possible D match to TRBD1 (6 bases). V was trimmed by 3 bases and J by 2 bases, leaving 11 bases between them. CDR1 and CDR2 from the germline V gene are LNHDA and SQIVND (reference sequence). The CDR3 sequence is 15 residues long. This CDR3 reads CASSITGSGNQPQHF. For the CDR3, the DNA is TGTGCCAGTAGTATTACAGGGTCCGGCAATCAGCCCCAGCATTTT.

This chain joins TRBV14 and TRBJ2-5; D unresolved. V dropped 4 bases and J dropped 0 bases, with 9 bases sitting between them. Germline V gene sequence: CDR1 SGHDN, CDR2 FVKESK. This CDR3 has 14 residues. In nucleotides, the CDR3 is TGTGCCAGCAGCCTACTGGGGAACCAAGAGACCCAGTACTTC. Its translation is CASSLLGNQETQYF.

The chain combines TRBV29-1 with TRBJ2-1, with D perhaps TRBD1 (6 bases). The CDR3 runs 16 residues. In germline, CDR1 is SQVTM, CDR2 ANQGSEA. Trimming took off 5 bases at V and 0 bases at J, with 17 bases between the two ends. The CDR3 DNA reads TGCAGCGTTCGAACAACCACAGGGAGCTCCTACAATGAGCAGTTCTTC. This codes for CSVRTTTGSSYNEQFF.

The V gene is TRBV9, the J gene TRBJ2-5, with 9 bases identical to TRBD1. Germline CDR1 SGDLS, CDR2 YYNGEE. Trimming at V came to 3 bases and at J to 4 bases, leaving 7 bases not matched to a gene. The CDR3 length is 15 residues. In DNA form, the CDR3 reads TGTGCCAGCAGCGCCTGGACAGGGGTGGGAGAGACCCAGTACTTC. This encodes CASSAWTGVGETQYF.

This clone was detected only a few times. This chain connects TRBV9 to TRBJ2-1; 11 positions agree with TRBD2. Germline V gene lookup returns CDR1 SGDLS and CDR2 YYNGEE. J lost 6 bases, V lost 2 bases, and 4 bases had no gene match. This CDR3 has 15 amino acids. Here the CDR3 reads CASSVGLAEFNEQFF. Written as DNA, the CDR3 is TGTGCCAGCAGCGTGGGACTAGCGGAATTCAATGAGCAGTTCTTC.

The gene calls are TRBV2 and TRBJ1-2; the D gene is possibly TRBD1 (5 bases). Between the trimmed V and J ends, which lost 11 bases and 4 bases, there was a span of 17 bases. The CDR3 has 13 amino acids. Germline lookup yields CDR1 SNHLY and CDR2 FYNNEI. CDR3 nucleotide sequence: TGTGCCGGACGGGCAGGGCGAAGCTATGGCTACACCTTC. The encoded protein is CAGRAGRSYGYTF. The full variable domain, its missing parts supplied by reference TRBV2 and TRBJ1-2, is EPEVTQTPSHQVTQMGQEVILRCVPISNHLYFYWYRQILGQKVEFLVSFYNNEISEKSEIFDDQFSVERPDGSNFTLKIRSTKLEDSAMYFCAGRAGRSYGYTFGSGTRLTVV.

This clone was detected a few times. This sequence joins TRBV23-1 and TRBJ2-3; D is perhaps TRBD1 (6 bases). TRBV23-1 is filed as an ORF, its function uncertain. V lost 4 bases and J 3 bases, leaving 23 bases between the germline ends. The CDR3 spans 18 residues. CDR3 loop: CASSLIPQGCGVTDTQYF. The CDR3 nucleotides are TGCGCCAGCAGTCTTATTCCACAGGGTTGCGGTGTGACAGATACGCAGTATTTT.

V is TRBV27 and J is TRBJ1-6; tentatively, D is TRBD1 (5 bases). The V end lost 5 bases, the J end lost 7 bases, and 18 bases lay between the germline ends. This CDR3 contains 16 residues. CDR1 is MNHEY, CDR2 SMNVEV, per germline (reference sequence). DNA of the CDR3: TGTGCCAGCAGTACGCCCTCCAGGGTTATGAATTCACCCCTCCACTTT. Translated, it gives CASSTPSRVMNSPLHF.

The rearrangement joins TRBV4-3 to TRBJ2-7; D is unclear. In germline, CDR1 is LGHNA, CDR2 YSLEER. This CDR3 is 14 amino acids long. V lost 0 bases to trimming and J lost 3 bases, with 9 bases between them. CDR3 amino acids: CASSQDMGFYEQYF. The CDR3 region has the DNA TGCGCCAGCAGCCAAGATATGGGGTTCTACGAGCAGTACTTC.

This clone was detected a few times. J is TRBJ1-2 and V is TRBV9; perhaps TRBD1 as D (6 bases). CDR1 is SGDLS and CDR2 is YYNGEE in the germline V gene. There are 16 residues in the CDR3. V lost 0 bases and J 4 bases, leaving 16 bases between the germline ends. In nucleotides, the CDR3 is TGTGCCAGCAGCGTAGCAGGGGCGGGCAGGGGCTATGGCTACACCTTC. Translated: CASSVAGAGRGYGYTF.